This passage covers 29 T cell receptor beta chains from one sample sequenced in a study of T cell repertoires in cytomegalovirus infection. TCRdb fed the reads into MiXCR, producing one record per CDR3 protein. The sample lists under 350,000 distinct CDR3 sequences, roughly a tenth occurring once. Sequencing used PBMCs. These receptor sequences come from a human donor in good health (CMV status not recorded). Some clones in this sample may be carry-over from other donors' samples.

The chain employs TRBV28 and TRBJ2-4, with D unclear. This CDR3 is built from 15 residues. CDR1 and CDR2 from the germline V gene are MDHEN and SYDVKM. V lost 2 bases to trimming and J lost 1 base, with 9 bases between them. The CDR3 nucleotides are TGTGCCAGCAGTTTAAGTGGTTCGGCCAAAAACATTCAGTACTTC. This gives the protein CASSLSGSAKNIQYF.

This clonotype was detected only a few times. The chain is built from TRBV19 and TRBJ1-5, with TRBD1 matching 7 bases. Trimming took 5 bases from V and 3 from J; bases not matched to a gene: 13. The germline V gene has CDR1 LNHDA and CDR2 SQIVND (reference sequence). This CDR3 has 17 amino acids. Here the CDR3 DNA reads TGTGCCAGTAGTCTCTCAGACAGGGCTACCTCCAATCAGCCCCAGCATTTT. Translated: CASSLSDRATSNQPQHF.

This clonotype was recorded many times. The chain employs TRBV6-5 and TRBJ2-3; D ambiguous. Germline V gene data show CDR1 as MNHEY and CDR2 as SVGAGI. CDR3 length equals 15 residues. Trimming removed 0 bases from V and 4 bases from J, with 11 bases in between. The CDR3, as DNA: TGTGCCAGCAGTTACTCGACGCTTAGTCCAGATACGCAGTATTTT. Encoded protein: CASSYSTLSPDTQYF.

This clonotype was observed many times. The gene calls are TRBV7-2 and TRBJ1-1; 7 nucleotides align to TRBD1. The V segment lost 4 bases and the J segment 4 bases; nucleotides outside the gene matches: 9. In germline, CDR1 is SGHTA, CDR2 FQGNSA. The CDR3 covers 15 residues. CDR3: CASSSEQGWITEAFF. CDR3 nucleotides: TGTGCCAGCAGCTCAGAACAGGGGTGGATCACTGAAGCTTTCTTT.

In this sample, this clonotype turned up many times. The chain is built from TRBV10-3 and TRBJ2-1; a possible D gene is TRBD1 (6 bases). From germline, CDR1 is ENHRY and CDR2 SYGVKD. Trimming took off 8 bases at V and 6 bases at J, with 14 bases between the two ends. CDR3 length equals 13 residues. CDR3 sequence: CAIQKDSTNEQFF. CDR3 nucleotides: TGTGCCATCCAGAAGGACAGTACCAATGAGCAGTTCTTC.

The chain employs TRBV2 and TRBJ1-4; D not resolved. The CDR3 consists of 15 residues. Germline lookup yields CDR1 SNHLY and CDR2 FYNNEI. Trimming left V 8 bases short and J 5 bases short, with 18 bases between. The CDR3 DNA follows: TGTGCCAGCTCGCGAAACGGGAACAACAATGAAAAACTGTTTTTT. Its protein product is CASSRNGNNNEKLFF.

This clonotype was recorded at least ten times. J is TRBJ1-2 and V is TRBV19; D might be TRBD1 (6 bases). The CDR3 extends over 12 amino acids. From germline, CDR1 is LNHDA and CDR2 SQIVND (reference sequence). V gave up 11 bases and J gave up 1 base, with 11 bases separating them. In DNA, the CDR3 is TGTGCCGGGACAACTCGTAACTATGGCTACACCTTC. This translates into CAGTTRNYGYTF.

This clonotype was recorded a few times. V gene TRBV28 combines with J gene TRBJ2-7; 8 nucleotides match TRBD2. Germline CDR1 and CDR2: MDHEN and SYDVKM. The CDR3 is 12 amino acids. V shed 6 bases and J 7 bases; nucleotides not matched to a gene: 5. CDR3 sequence: CASRAPGGEQYV. DNA of the CDR3: TGTGCCAGCAGGGCCCCGGGGGGGGAGCAGTACGTC.

This clonotype appeared many times. The chain combines TRBV7-8 with TRBJ2-7, with TRBD2 matching over 8 bases. Germline values: CDR1 SGHVS, CDR2 FQNEAQ. The CDR3 totals 14 residues. Unmatched junction bases numbered 4, after V lost 4 bases and J lost 2 bases. The CDR3 nucleotides read TGTGCCAGCAGCTCCCGGGAGGGTACCTACGAGCAGTACTTC. This encodes CASSSREGTYEQYF.

This clonotype was detected ten times or more. The chain carries TRBV27 and TRBJ2-1; D may be TRBD2 (6 bases). CDR3 length equals 14 residues. The V gene's germline CDR1 is MNHEY and CDR2 SMNVEV (reference sequence). Trimming removed 7 bases at V and 5 bases at J, with 15 bases between. CDR3 sequence reads: CASIPGGNNNEQFF. CDR3 sequence (DNA): TGTGCCAGCATTCCGGGCGGGAATAACAATGAGCAGTTCTTC.

This clonotype was seen many times. The chain has TRBV4-3 and TRBJ1-1, with D possibly TRBD1 on 5 matching bases. Trimming removed 0 bases at V and 3 bases at J, with 11 bases between. Germline-derived CDR1 and CDR2 are LGHNA and YSLEER. CDR3 length: 15 residues. CDR3 in amino acids: CASSQDSGFDTEAFF. DNA for the CDR3: TGCGCCAGCAGCCAAGATTCAGGGTTCGACACTGAAGCTTTCTTT.

This clonotype was seen at least ten times. V gene TRBV10-2 combines with J gene TRBJ2-1, with D maybe TRBD2 (7 bases). Germline V CDR1 and CDR2: WSHSY, SAAADI. This CDR3 is 17 amino acids long. V was shortened by 2 bases and J by 3 bases, with 17 bases between the two germline ends. CDR3 sequence: CASSEERGGGHYNEQFF. In nucleotides, the CDR3 is TGCGCCAGCAGTGAGGAACGAGGCGGGGGCCACTACAATGAGCAGTTCTTC.

The chain combines TRBV4-1 with TRBJ2-7, with 8 nucleotides matching TRBD1. Losses at the gene ends were 0 bases for V and 3 bases for J; bases not matched to a gene: 4. Germline values: CDR1 MGHRA, CDR2 YSYEKL. CDR3 length: 15 residues. CDR3 sequence: CASSQEGDRRYEQYF. Here the CDR3 DNA reads TGCGCCAGCAGCCAAGAAGGGGACAGGCGCTACGAGCAGTACTTC.

This clonotype was counted only a few times. The chain recombines TRBV14 with TRBJ1-2; D is ambiguous. Trimming shortened V by 4 bases and J by 4 bases, and 13 bases separated the two germline ends. The CDR3 runs to 14 residues. Per the germline V gene, CDR1 is SGHDN and CDR2 is FVKESK. The CDR3 sequence is CASSRPGSGYGYTF. The DNA of the CDR3 is TGTGCCAGCAGCCGTCCGGGGTCGGGCTATGGCTACACCTTC.

At least ten counts were recorded for this clonotype. The chain is built from TRBV25-1 and TRBJ2-2; no clear D gene. The CDR3 extends over 15 amino acids. Germline V gene sequence: CDR1 MGHDK, CDR2 SYGVNS. Trimming removed 1 base at V and 0 bases at J, with 6 bases between. CDR3 sequence: CASSEFETNTGELFF. The CDR3 nucleotides read TGTGCCAGCAGTGAATTCGAGACGAACACCGGGGAGCTGTTTTTT. Complete variable domain (other parts from reference TRBV25-1 and TRBJ2-2): EADIYQTPRYLVIGTGKKITLECSQTMGHDKMYWYQQDPGMELHLIHYSYGVNSTEKGDLSSESTVSRIRTEHFPLTLESARPSHTSQYLCASSEFETNTGELFFGEGSRLTVL.

In its sample, this clonotype was seen many times. The chain carries TRBV2 and TRBJ2-5, with a weak D call TRBD1 (5 bases). The CDR3 covers 13 residues. Germline CDR1 is SNHLY and CDR2 is FYNNEI. The V end was cut by 3 bases, the J end by 7 bases, with 12 bases between. CDR3 in DNA: TGTGCCAGCAGTGAGGAAGGGGTGAGGACCCAGTACTTC. Its protein product is CASSEEGVRTQYF.

The sample holds many counts of this clonotype. This rearrangement joins TRBV5-1 to TRBJ1-5, with D perhaps TRBD1 (5 bases). The CDR3 covers 13 residues. With 4 bases removed from V and 5 bases from J, the gap between germline ends came to 10 bases. CDR1 and CDR2 from the germline V gene are SGHRS and YFSETQ. Here the CDR3 reads CASSVQVDQPQHF. CDR3 in DNA: TGCGCCAGCAGCGTACAGGTAGATCAGCCCCAGCATTTT.

In this sample, this clonotype turned up a few times. The chain uses TRBV29-1 and TRBJ2-5; D remains unclear. Germline V lookup: CDR1 SQVTM, CDR2 ANQGSEA. The CDR3 contains 11 residues. V was shortened by 6 bases and J by 5 bases, with 10 bases between the two germline ends. CDR3 DNA sequence: TGCAGCGTCTCCGTGGGGGAGACCCAGTACTTC. Its protein product is CSVSVGETQYF.

This clonotype was found many times. V is TRBV10-3 and J is TRBJ2-1, with D uncertain. Germline V gene sequence: CDR1 ENHRY, CDR2 SYGVKD. The CDR3 extends over 12 amino acids. The V end lost 0 bases, the J end lost 10 bases, and 7 bases lay between the germline ends. For the CDR3, the DNA is TGTGCCATCAGTGAGTCGACCGGGGAGCAGTTCTTC. Its translation is CAISESTGEQFF.

This clonotype was observed at least ten times. The gene calls are TRBV7-2 and TRBJ2-3, with 7 bases matching TRBD1. The CDR3 has 13 residues. CDR1 and CDR2 from the germline V gene are SGHTA and FQGNSA. V gave up 7 bases and J gave up 2 bases; unmatched junction bases: 3. CDR3 residues: CASTGQVTDTQYF. The CDR3 nucleotides read TGTGCCAGCACCGGACAGGTCACAGATACGCAGTATTTT.

This clonotype appeared many times. For the CDR3, the DNA is TGTGCCAGCAGCCCCGGGACAGGGGACGAGCATTCCCTGAACACTGAAGCTTTCTTT. Translating gives CASSPGTGDEHSLNTEAFF. The chain links TRBV7-6 to TRBJ1-1; 10 positions agree with TRBD1. This CDR3 has 19 amino acids. Losses at the gene ends were 5 bases for V and 0 bases for J; bases not matched to a gene: 15. The V gene's germline CDR1 is SGHVS and CDR2 FNYEAQ.

This clonotype appeared many times. The chain couples TRBV10-3 to TRBJ2-1, with 7 bases aligning to TRBD1. The V and J ends lost 4 bases and 5 bases, in that order; junction bases with no gene match: 5. This CDR3 region has 14 residues. The germline V gene encodes CDR1 ENHRY and CDR2 SYGVKD. CDR3 amino acids: CAISGWTGNNEQFF. The CDR3 DNA reads TGTGCCATCAGTGGATGGACAGGAAACAATGAGCAGTTCTTC.

In its sample, this clonotype was seen many times. The chain combines TRBV28 with TRBJ1-5; the match to TRBD1 covers 9 bases. Trimming cost V 6 bases and J 5 bases; bases outside gene matches: 8. The germline V gene encodes CDR1 MDHEN and CDR2 SYDVKM. This CDR3 is built from 15 residues. CDR3 protein: CASRWGQGRHQPQHF. CDR3 nucleotides: TGTGCCAGCAGATGGGGACAGGGTAGACATCAGCCCCAGCATTTT.

This clonotype was counted at least ten times. The rearrangement joins TRBV27 to TRBJ1-5; D unresolved. The CDR3 has 13 residues. With 9 bases removed from V and 7 bases from J, the gap between germline ends came to 16 bases. Germline CDR1 MNHEY, CDR2 SMNVEV (reference sequence). The CDR3 loop is CASTQAIGQPQHF. The CDR3 bases are TGTGCCAGTACCCAGGCGATAGGGCAGCCCCAGCATTTT.

Written as DNA, the CDR3 is TGTGCCAGCAGCCATCCCGGGACAGGCTACAATGAGCAGTTCTTC. It yields the protein CASSHPGTGYNEQFF. The rearrangement links TRBV3-1 to TRBJ2-1, with 8 positions matching TRBD1. CDR3 length equals 15 residues. Germline V CDR1 and CDR2: LGHDT, YNNKEL (reference sequence). With 3 bases clipped from V and 3 bases from J, the junction kept 4 bases outside the gene matches.

The sample holds many counts of this clonotype. The chain employs TRBV12-3 or TRBV12-4 and TRBJ2-3; no reliable D call. The V and J ends lost 6 bases and 4 bases respectively, with 17 bases between them. This CDR3 comprises 15 residues. The CDR3 DNA reads as TGTGCCAGCAGCTCACGGAGCACCCGCGCAGATACGCAGTATTTT. It codes for CASSSRSTRADTQYF.

V usage is TRBV19 and J usage is TRBJ1-4; possible D gene TRBD1, 5 bases. Trimming removed 4 bases from V and 8 bases from J, with 20 bases in between. CDR3 length: 16 residues. The V gene's germline CDR1 is LNHDA and CDR2 SQIVND (reference sequence). As DNA, the CDR3 is TGTGCCAGTAGTACCGACGCCGGGGTTGGGGGAGAAAAACTGTTTTTT. It specifies CASSTDAGVGGEKLFF.

DNA for the CDR3: TGTGCCAGCAGCCTCGGGACAGGTACTATGGAGCAGTACTTC. It is translated as CASSLGTGTMEQYF. The rearrangement uses TRBV7-9 and TRBJ2-7; 8 nucleotides align to TRBD1. Germline values: CDR1 SEHNR, CDR2 FQNEAQ (reference sequence). This CDR3 spans 14 amino acids. The V and J ends lost 5 bases and 7 bases, in that order; junction bases with no gene match: 10. Full variable domain (missing parts from reference TRBV7-9 and TRBJ2-7): DTGVSQNPRHKITKRGQNVTFRCDPISEHNRLYWYRQTLGQGPEFLTYFQNEAQLEKSRLLSDRFSAERPKGSFSTLEIQRTEQGDSAMYLCASSLGTGTMEQYFGPGTRLTVT.

V and J are TRBV2 and TRBJ1-1; D call uncertain. The CDR3 has 14 residues. Trimming removed 2 bases at V and 0 bases at J, with 7 bases between. Germline V CDR1 and CDR2: SNHLY, FYNNEI. As DNA, the CDR3 is TGTGCCAGCAGTGAACGGTCTATGAACACTGAAGCTTTCTTT. Encoded protein: CASSERSMNTEAFF.